This entry lists 10 T cell receptor beta chains sequenced from one sample in a study of blood T cell repertoires in COVID-19. The assay was immunoSEQ multiplex PCR, and TCRdb's table has in-frame clones only and misses some. Here the sample spans 200,000 or so clones, around 90% being singletons. Sequencing was performed on peripheral blood. The receptors were gathered from a man in his thirties or forties with COVID-19, enrolled during active disease.

The chain combines TRBV12-3 or TRBV12-4 with TRBJ2-3; a possible D gene is TRBD1 (8 bases). V lost 3 bases to trimming and J lost 10 bases, with 14 bases between them. This CDR3 region has 13 residues. CDR3 coding DNA: TGTGCCAGCAGTTTCCTTACAGGGGGGGCGCAGTATTTT. Amino acid sequence: CASSFLTGGAQYF.

This sequence joins TRBV6-2 or TRBV6-3 and TRBJ2-3; possible D gene TRBD2, 8 bases. CDR1 and CDR2 (germline): MNHEY, SVGEGT. V dropped 2 bases and J dropped 4 bases, with 22 bases sitting between them. The CDR3 contains 18 residues. CDR3 nucleotides: TGTGCCAGCAGTTACCGATCCACTAGCGGAGGGGGCCCAGATACGCAGTATTTT. Its protein is CASSYRSTSGGGPDTQYF.

Here the CDR3 reads CASSLVSGHINQPQHF. In nucleotides, the CDR3 is TGTGCCAGCAGCTTAGTATCGGGACACATCAATCAGCCCCAGCATTTT. The V and J genes are TRBV7-2 and TRBJ1-5; D possibly corresponds to TRBD1 (6 bases). With 1 base removed from V and 3 bases from J, the gap between germline ends came to 13 bases. The CDR3 has 16 amino acids. CDR1 and CDR2 from the germline V gene are SGHTA and FQGNSA.

This sequence joins TRBV7-9 and TRBJ1-5, with TRBD1 matching 7 bases. Germline V lookup: CDR1 SEHNR, CDR2 FQNEAQ (reference sequence). The junction had 2 bases not matched to a gene; V was cut back by 5 bases and J by 1 base. The CDR3 covers 14 residues. The CDR3 loop reads CASSRQGSNQPQHF. The CDR3 DNA reads TGTGCCAGCAGCCGACAGGGAAGCAATCAGCCCCAGCATTTT.

This chain connects TRBV4-2 to TRBJ1-5; no reliable D call. Trimming took off 4 bases at V and 3 bases at J, with 16 bases between the two ends. The CDR3 extends over 16 amino acids. Germline V gene sequence: CDR1 LGHNA, CDR2 YNFKEQ. The CDR3 loop reads CASSRGGGVDNQPQHF. The DNA of the CDR3 is TGTGCCAGCAGCCGAGGTGGCGGGGTTGACAATCAGCCCCAGCATTTT.

V gene TRBV7-8 combines with J gene TRBJ1-4, with 7 bases fitting TRBD1. Germline CDR1 and CDR2: SGHVS and FQNEAQ. J was trimmed by 8 bases and V by 3 bases; bases with no gene match: 6. The CDR3 is 14 amino acids. The CDR3 spells CASSFHRGGEKLFF. Here the CDR3 DNA reads TGTGCCAGCAGCTTCCACAGGGGTGGCGAAAAACTGTTTTTT.

The chain is built from TRBV6-1 and TRBJ1-2; TRBD1 matches 8 bases. The germline CDR1 and CDR2 sequences are MNHNS and SASEGT. With V trimmed by 3 bases and J by 4 bases, 10 bases remained unmatched. The CDR3 is 16 residues long. The CDR3 protein is CASSDRDRQSTYGYTF. CDR3 in DNA: TGTGCCAGCAGTGACCGGGACAGGCAAAGTACCTATGGCTACACCTTC.

The rearrangement uses TRBV7-2 and TRBJ1-1; no clear D. Per germline, CDR1 SGHTA and CDR2 FQGNSA. V was clipped by 1 base and J by 6 bases, with 15 bases between them. The CDR3 loop spans 15 amino acids. The CDR3 loop reads CASSLGPRPRSEAFF. The CDR3 bases are TGTGCCAGCAGCTTAGGTCCCCGGCCGAGGTCTGAAGCTTTCTTT.

This chain joins TRBV4-1 and TRBJ2-1; TRBD1 might be the D (6 bases). The ends were cut back, 0 bases at V and 5 bases at J, with 8 bases in the middle. Germline V gives CDR1 MGHRA, CDR2 YSYEKL. The CDR3 covers 14 residues. The CDR3 DNA reads as TGCGCCAGCAGCCAAGAGAACAGGGACAATGAGCAGTTCTTC. Translation gives CASSQENRDNEQFF.

The chain has TRBV27 and TRBJ1-2; 8 positions match TRBD1. The CDR3 spans 20 residues. V lost 3 bases and J lost 4; bases outside the gene matches: 22. Germline CDR1 and CDR2: MNHEY and SMNVEV (reference sequence). The CDR3 DNA reads TGTGCCAGCAGTTTGAGGACAGGGCCCGTCCAGCCCCCTCCCGTCTATGGCTACACCTTC. Its protein product is CASSLRTGPVQPPPVYGYTF.